This T cell receptor beta chain originates from a study of human T cells and chemical hapten exposure. Whole-study context: The study lasted approximately 25 weeks, and patients were dosed weekly with diphenylcyclopropenone on the scalp throughout.

Time point noted: pre-sensitization, week 0. The treatment here: therapeutic diphenylcyclopropenone sensitization with weekly scalp DPC. J was trimmed by 7 bases and V by 3 bases; bases with no gene match: 8. The CDR3 totals 15 residues. Germline values: CDR1 SGHAT, CDR2 FQNNGV. Study findings and constraints: No shift was seen in TCRs above 1 in 1000 frequency with DPC sensitization.

Separate cDNA molecules received unique molecular identifiers, which the library attached to them. In TCRdb, the RACE reads were re-called with MiXCR into one record per CDR3 protein. The sample includes roughly 100,000 distinct CDR3 sequences, less than 14% of them seen just once. This clonotype showed up many times. Its antigen is not known. The V and J genes are TRBV11-2 and TRBJ1-4; the match to TRBD1 covers 7 bases. The sample here was whole blood, taken in connection with sensitization to the hapten diphenylcyclopropenone (DPC). This sequence originates from a woman aged 55 to 70 with alopecia areata. Some clones in this sample may be carry-over from other donors' samples. This chain's CDR3 is CASSFPDRESEKLFF. The CDR3 nucleotides read TGTGCCAGCAGCTTCCCCGACAGGGAGAGTGAAAAACTGTTTTTT.